What follows are 6 T cell receptor beta chains derived from one specimen sequenced in a study of human T cells and chemical hapten exposure. TCRdb re-called the RACE reads with MiXCR, one entry per CDR3 protein. The data hold around 340,000 distinct CDR3 sequences, with under 8% observed a single time. Time point indicated: patch test 1, 2 weeks after DPC sensitization. Described treatment: therapeutic diphenylcyclopropenone sensitization with weekly scalp DPC. Sequenced here: whole blood, sampled in connection with sensitization to the hapten diphenylcyclopropenone (DPC). Every receptor here comes from a woman younger than 30 with alopecia areata. Some clones in this sample may be carry-over from other donors' samples.

The V and J genes are TRBV20-1 and TRBJ2-1; 9 positions match TRBD2. The trim removed 7 bases at V and 5 bases at J, leaving 0 bases unmatched. Germline assignment: CDR1 DFQATT and CDR2 SNEGSKA (reference sequence). This CDR3 spans 11 amino acids. CDR3 amino acids: CSGLADNEQFF. The CDR3, as DNA: TGCAGTGGACTAGCGGACAATGAGCAGTTCTTC.

The chain carries TRBV20-1 and TRBJ1-1, with 7 bases matching TRBD1. With V trimmed by 6 bases and J by 4 bases, 5 bases remained unmatched. CDR3 size: 12 residues. Germline CDR1 and CDR2: DFQATT and SNEGSKA (reference sequence). CDR3 region: CSARQGSTEAFF. The CDR3 DNA is TGCAGTGCGAGACAGGGTTCCACTGAAGCTTTCTTT.

This clonotype was seen a handful of times. The chain couples TRBV10-3 to TRBJ1-6, with a possible D match to TRBD1 (6 bases). The CDR3 spans 14 residues. Germline loops: CDR1 ENHRY, CDR2 SYGVKD. CDR3 loop: CATAPGAGESPLHF. Written as DNA, the CDR3 is TGTGCTACCGCCCCAGGTGCAGGGGAATCACCCCTCCACTTT.

The rearrangement uses TRBV20-1 and TRBJ2-7; 7 bases are shared with TRBD1. The J segment lost 2 bases and the V segment lost 6 bases, leaving 4 bases of the junction unmatched. The CDR3 contains 12 residues. Germline-derived CDR1 and CDR2 are DFQATT and SNEGSKA (reference sequence). The CDR3 nucleotides are TGCAGTGCGGCCGGACAGGCCTACGAGCAGTACTTC. Translation gives CSAAGQAYEQYF.

The chain has TRBV27 and TRBJ1-5, with D hard to call. Germline V gene lookup returns CDR1 MNHEY and CDR2 SMNVEV (reference sequence). The CDR3 has 14 amino acids. The V end lost 4 bases, the J end lost 4 bases, and 11 bases lay between the germline ends. This CDR3 reads CASSWRTGNQPQHF. CDR3 bases: TGTGCCAGCAGTTGGAGGACGGGGAATCAGCCCCAGCATTTT.

This clonotype was observed a few times. Written as DNA, the CDR3 is TGTGCCATCAGCCCGGACAGGGGAGACCAGCCCCAGCATTTT. This encodes CAISPDRGDQPQHF. The V gene is TRBV10-3, the J gene TRBJ1-5; 9 positions agree with TRBD1. The ends lost 6 bases at V and 7 bases at J; junction bases unmatched: 7. The germline CDR1 and CDR2 sequences are ENHRY and SYGVKD. The CDR3 spans 14 residues.